This is a list of T cell receptor beta chains from one sample in a study of T cell repertoires in cytomegalovirus infection. TCRdb reprocessed the reads via MiXCR and lists one record per CDR3 protein. The repertoire consists of under 850,000 distinct CDR3 sequences, with 35% to 40% occurring once and the leading ten covering 2.5% to 3.5%. What was sequenced was PBMCs. The receptor set was obtained from a human donor in good health (CMV status not recorded). Some clones in this sample may be carry-over from other donors' samples. CDR3s include the opening cysteine and the closing phenylalanine or tryptophan. The D gene is left open where the match is weak. Not every row has a clone size; where given, it reads once, few, many or a size class.

size	D	V	J	CDR3	DNA
NA	NA	TRBV28	TRBJ1-2	CASCLSDSYGYTF	TGTGCCAGCTGCCTTTCGGATTCTTATGGCTACACCTTC
NA	TRBD1	TRBV7-6	TRBJ1-6	CASSSDRGNSPLHF	TGTGCCAGCAGCTCGGACAGGGGGAATTCACCCCTCCACTTT
once	NA	TRBV12-3/TRBV12-4	TRBJ2-7	CARVLAGPPDEQYF	TGTGCCAGAGTACTAGCAGGACCTCCCGACGAGCAGTACTTC
NA	TRBD2	TRBV6-2/TRBV6-3	TRBJ2-5	CASGIAGRQETQYF	TGTGCCAGCGGCATAGCGGGGCGCCAAGAGACCCAGTACTTC
NA	TRBD2	TRBV7-6	TRBJ2-1	CASSLEGRVRFF	TGTGCAAGCAGCTTAGAGGGGAGGGTAAGGTTCTTC
few	NA	TRBV6-6	TRBJ1-5	CASLFTGYSNQPQHF	TGTGCCAGCTTATTTACAGGGTATAGCAATCAGCCCCAGCATTTT
many	NA	TRBV7-2	TRBJ2-3	CASSLGLGGDTQYF	TGTGCCAGCAGCTTGGGACTTGGGGGGGATACGCAGTATTTT
NA	TRBD2	TRBV28	TRBJ2-7	CASSVAGVNYEQYF	TGTGCCAGCAGCGTAGCGGGAGTGAATTATGAGCAGTACTTC
many	TRBD1	TRBV11-2	TRBJ1-4	CASSLDAGTDNEKLFF	TGTGCCAGCAGCTTAGACGCCGGGACAGACAATGAAAAACTGTTTTTT
NA	NA	TRBV9	TRBJ1-2	CASSVNPTVYGYTF	TGTGCCAGCAGCGTAAATCCGACAGTCTATGGCTACACCTTC
NA	NA	TRBV12-3/TRBV12-4	TRBJ1-4	CASSLGGIAGNVMFF	TGTGCCAGCAGTTTAGGGGGCATAGCAGGGAACGTCATGTTTTTT
NA	NA	TRBV28	TRBJ2-3	CASSLESADSDTQYF	TGTGCCAGCAGTTTGGAATCAGCGGACTCAGATACGCAGTATTTT
NA	NA	TRBV11-2	TRBJ1-4	CASSPPGNVNEKLFF	TGTGCCAGCAGCCCGCCAGGGAACGTTAATGAAAAACTGTTTTTT
NA	TRBD1	TRBV6-1	TRBJ2-6	CASREPGQILSGANVLTF	TGTGCCAGCAGGGAACCGGGACAGATTCTCTCTGGGGCCAACGTCCTGACTTTC
once	TRBD1	TRBV20-1	TRBJ1-1	CSARPQGMNTEALF	TGCAGTGCTAGGCCACAGGGGATGAACACTGAAGCTTTATTT
NA	NA	TRBV19	TRBJ2-7	CASSVGQGSYEHYF	NA
few	NA	TRBV27	TRBJ2-3	CASSLIGGTDTQYF	TGTGCTAGCAGTCTTATCGGCGGCACAGATACGCAGTATTTT
NA	TRBD1	TRBV28	TRBJ1-1	CASTAGGQGFTDAFF	TGTGCCAGCACCGCCGGGGGACAGGGTTTCACTGATGCTTTCTTT
few	TRBD2	TRBV7-2	TRBJ2-1	CASSLAVLAGGPNEQFF	TGTGCCAGCAGCTTAGCTGTCCTAGCGGGAGGGCCTAATGAGCAGTTCTTC
few	NA	TRBV10-3	TRBJ2-3	CAISGRDGGADTQYF	TGTGCCATCAGCGGACGGGACGGGGGCGCAGATACGCAGTATTTT
many	NA	TRBV7-8	TRBJ2-3	CASSPRGGVTQYF	TGTGCCAGCAGCCCCCGAGGTGGGGTCACGCAGTATTTT
NA	TRBD1	TRBV5-6	TRBJ1-6	CASSPPRDREKYNSPLHF	TGTGCCAGCAGCCCACCCCGGGACAGGGAAAAATATAATTCACCCCTCCACTTT
few	TRBD1	TRBV19	TRBJ1-2	CASSRLGQGTNYGYTF	TGTGCCAGTAGTCGGCTCGGACAGGGCACTAACTATGGCTACACCTTC
few	NA	TRBV7-2	TRBJ2-5	CASSFTPGQQETQYF	TGTGCCAGCAGCTTTACACCGGGACAACAAGAGACCCAGTACTTC
NA	TRBD1	TRBV6-6	TRBJ1-1	CASSYSGQGADTEAFF	TGTGCCAGCAGTTACTCTGGACAGGGGGCGGACACTGAAGCTTTCTTT
NA	TRBD2	TRBV24-1	TRBJ2-3	CATSGGTGAGPDTQYF	TGTGCCACCAGTGGGGGGACTGGAGCGGGGCCCGATACGCAGTATTTT
NA	NA	TRBV20-1	TRBJ1-5	CSASLSARTTGQPQHF	TGCAGTGCTAGTCTTTCGGCCCGCACAACAGGACAGCCCCAGCATTTT
many	NA	TRBV7-9	TRBJ1-6	CASSLVTDNSPLHF	TGTGCCAGCAGCTTAGTCACTGACAATTCACCCCTCCACTTT
many	NA	TRBV7-6	TRBJ2-1	CASSPSDRTSSYNEQFF	TGTGCCAGCAGCCCAAGTGACAGGACGAGCTCCTACAATGAGCAGTTCTTC
NA	TRBD2	TRBV28	TRBJ2-7	CASSFYGGGSTYEQSF	TGTGCCAGCAGTTTCTACGGCGGGGGGTCAACCTACGAGCAGTCCTTC
NA	NA	TRBV20-1	TRBJ1-5	CSARVGEGSYQPQHF	TGCAGTGCTAGAGTAGGGGAGGGTAGTTATCAGCCCCAGCATTTT
NA	NA	TRBV19	TRBJ1-5	CASSPRGRGNQPQHF	TGTGCCAGTAGTCCCAGGGGTAGGGGCAATCAGCCCCAGCATTTT
few	NA	TRBV10-3	TRBJ2-2	CAIGLGGANTGELFF	TGTGCCATCGGCCTCGGCGGGGCCAACACCGGGGAGCTGTTTTTT
NA	NA	TRBV11-2	TRBJ1-2	CASSSIKGPNYGYTF	TGTGCCAGCAGCTCGATCAAGGGCCCTAACTATGGCTACACCTTC
NA	NA	TRBV28	TRBJ1-6	CASSYGDWSPLHF	TGTGCCAGCAGTTACGGGGATTGGTCACCCCTCCACTTT
many	NA	TRBV6-1	TRBJ1-1	CASSEFGGRMRTEAFF	TGTGCCAGCAGTGAATTCGGCGGGAGGATGCGGACTGAAGCTTTCTTT
NA	NA	TRBV27	TRBJ1-2	CASSLNRQSYGYTF	TGTGCCAGCAGTTTAAATCGACAGTCCTATGGCTACACCTTC
many	NA	TRBV7-2	TRBJ1-2	CASSEVWVDGYTF	TGTGCCAGCAGCGAGGTTTGGGTAGATGGCTACACCTTC
NA	NA	TRBV6-1	TRBJ1-2	CASSELGLYRYTF	TGTGCCAGCAGTGAGCTGGGCCTCTATCGCTACACCTTC
NA	NA	TRBV25-1	TRBJ2-1	CASAPTLADEQFF	TGTGCCAGCGCGCCGACCCTTGCGGATGAGCAGTTCTTC
few	TRBD1	TRBV5-4	TRBJ1-2	CASSHPGQGNSNYGYTF	TGTGCCAGCAGCCACCCGGGACAGGGAAACTCTAACTATGGCTACACCTTC
NA	TRBD1	TRBV28	TRBJ1-2	CASSPPGQAGYGYTF	TGTGCCAGCAGTCCCCCGGGACAGGCGGGCTATGGCTACACCTTC
many	NA	TRBV27	TRBJ1-2	CASSVTGFFGYTF	TGTGCCAGCAGTGTTACAGGGTTTTTCGGCTACACCTTC
many	TRBD1	TRBV14	TRBJ1-3	CASATGHGNTIYF	TGTGCCAGCGCGACAGGGCACGGAAACACCATATATTTT
few	NA	TRBV7-8	TRBJ1-1	CASSLQGVRNTEAFF	TGTGCCAGCAGCTTACAAGGGGTACGGAACACTGAAGCTTTCTTT
NA	TRBD1	TRBV20-1	TRBJ2-2	CSASLGTDTGELFF	TGCAGTGCTAGCCTCGGGACAGACACCGGGGAGCTGTTTTTT
once	NA	TRBV11-2	TRBJ2-5	CASSYGIGGETQYF	TGTGCCAGCAGCTATGGGATAGGCGGAGAGACCCAGTACTTC
NA	TRBD1	TRBV11-2	TRBJ1-2	CASSFGGQGEYGYTF	TGTGCCAGCAGCTTCGGAGGACAGGGAGAATATGGCTACACCTTC
few	TRBD1	TRBV20-1	TRBJ2-1	CSAGTGSSYNEQFF	TGCAGTGCTGGGACAGGGAGCTCCTACAATGAGCAGTTCTTC
NA	NA	TRBV19	TRBJ1-1	CATNIQENTEAFF	TGTGCCACCAATATACAGGAAAACACTGAAGCTTTCTTT
NA	NA	TRBV28	TRBJ1-2	CASSFDSFHYTF	TGTGCCAGCAGTTTTGACAGCTTTCACTACACCTTC
NA	NA	TRBV7-1	TRBJ2-7	CASSSGSPWDEQYF	TGTGCCAGCAGCTCCGGGAGTCCCTGGGACGAGCAGTACTTC
NA	TRBD2	TRBV7-8	TRBJ2-3	CASSPGLAGGGADTQYF	TGTGCCAGCAGCCCGGGACTAGCGGGAGGTGGGGCAGATACGCAGTATTTT
NA	NA	TRBV5-1	TRBJ2-1	CASSLGASREQFF	TGCGCCAGCAGCTTGGGGGCGTCCAGGGAGCAGTTCTTC
few	NA	TRBV4-1	TRBJ1-6	CASSLDPSSYNSPLHF	TGCGCCAGCAGTCTAGACCCTAGCTCCTATAATTCACCCCTCCACTTT
NA	NA	TRBV5-3	TRBJ2-1	CASSLPGTSFNEQFF	TGTGCCAGCAGCTTGCCGGGGACGAGTTTCAATGAGCAGTTCTTC
NA	TRBD1	TRBV28	TRBJ1-1	CASSLSGGLRTEAFF	TGTGCCAGCAGCCTCTCAGGGGGCTTGAGAACTGAAGCTTTCTTT